This T cell receptor (beta chain) was observed in a study of T cell repertoires in cytomegalovirus infection. Looking at the study overall: The public TCR beta signatures pointed to both CMV infection and matching HLA type.

A single record per CDR3 protein comes from TCRdb applying MiXCR to the reads. Of over 120,000 distinct CDR3 sequences detected, about 32% appear once; the ten largest clones hold about 52%. The CDR3 loop spans 14 amino acids. V was pared by 3 bases and J by 5 bases, with 14 bases between. CDR1 and CDR2 (germline): SNHLY, FYNNEI. Concerning this clonotype: Its target is not known.

This sample comprised CD8+ T cells from cultured PBMCs, obtained from culture after CMV antigen stimulation. This chain joins TRBV2 and TRBJ2-7, with TRBD1 as a possible D gene (6 bases). This receptor was obtained from a human donor in good health (CMV status not recorded). Some clones in this sample may be carry-over from other donors' samples. CDR3 region: CASSDITGLNEQYF. The CDR3 DNA reads TGTGCCAGCAGTGACATCACAGGGCTAAACGAGCAGTACTTC.